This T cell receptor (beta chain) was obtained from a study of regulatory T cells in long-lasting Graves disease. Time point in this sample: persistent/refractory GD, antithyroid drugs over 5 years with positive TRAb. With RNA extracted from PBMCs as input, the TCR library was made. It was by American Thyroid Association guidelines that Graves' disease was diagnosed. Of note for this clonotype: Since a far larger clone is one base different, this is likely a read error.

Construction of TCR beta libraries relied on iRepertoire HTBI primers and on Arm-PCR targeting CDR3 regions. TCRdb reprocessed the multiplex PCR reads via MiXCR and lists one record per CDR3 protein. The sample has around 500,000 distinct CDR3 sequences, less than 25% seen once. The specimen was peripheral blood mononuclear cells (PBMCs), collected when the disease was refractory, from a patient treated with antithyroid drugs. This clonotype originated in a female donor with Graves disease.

CDR3 residues: CASSSPDLIQETHYF. CDR3 coding DNA: TGTGCCAGCAGTTCCCCGGACTTAATACAAGAGACCCATTACTTC. The J gene is TRBJ2-5, the V gene TRBV7-8; possibly TRBD2 for D (5 bases). Germline lookup yields CDR1 SGHVS and CDR2 FQNEAQ. The CDR3 runs 15 residues.